The entry below gives a single T cell receptor (beta chain) sequence along with its context. Its cognate antigen is unknown. Using immunoSEQ multiplex PCR, the repertoire was profiled, and TCRdb retains in-frame clones only, with some absent. The sample has some 70,000 clones, over 75% seen once. The sample belongs to a study of OX40 agonist ivuxolimab in advanced cancers. Whole-study context: Patients were dosed intravenously with ivuxolimab at 0.01 to 10 mg/kg every 2 weeks.

V was shortened by 6 bases and J by 4 bases, with 16 bases between the two germline ends. The CDR3 runs 15 residues. CDR1 and CDR2 (germline): MNHNS, SASEGT. Study-level points and caveats: Circulating CD4+ and CD8+ T cells showed clonal expansion by week 6 at 0.1 to 3.0 mg/kg.

V gene TRBV6-1 combines with J gene TRBJ1-3; no clear D gene. The specimen was CD4+ or CD8+ T cells sorted from blood, collected in a trial of the OX40 agonist ivuxolimab. The sequence derives from an adult with an advanced solid tumor such as melanoma, head and neck, liver or kidney cancer. The CDR3 is CASSPLGGLGNTIYF. CDR3 bases: TGTGCCAGCAGCCCGCTTGGAGGGTTGGGAAACACCATATATTTT.